The clone carrying this T cell receptor (beta chain) was counted ten times or more. The antigen is not known. This entry belongs to a study of identical twins. General study points: There is a chance that invariant MAIT and iNKT cells partially muddied zero-insertion analyses. Twin pairs had excess sharing that was weaker in beta out-of-frame sequences.

V lost 8 bases, J lost 0 bases, and 6 bases stayed unmatched. CDR1 and CDR2 (germline): LGHNA, YNFKEQ. This CDR3 has 15 residues. TCRdb re-called the 5' RACE reads with MiXCR, one entry per CDR3 protein. The repertoire includes some 200,000 distinct CDR3 sequences, more than 6.5% of them detected once, and around 2.1% sits in the top ten. These data also formed part of another study, on yellow fever vaccine responses in identical twins.

Sequenced input: memory (CD45RO+) T cells sorted from blood. This TCR was sampled from a woman in her late teens or twenties in good health. This chain joins TRBV4-2 and TRBJ2-3; TRBD2 agrees at 9 bases. The CDR3 region is CASARAGGSTDTQYF. CDR3 coding DNA: TGTGCCAGCGCCCGAGCGGGGGGCAGCACAGATACGCAGTATTTT.